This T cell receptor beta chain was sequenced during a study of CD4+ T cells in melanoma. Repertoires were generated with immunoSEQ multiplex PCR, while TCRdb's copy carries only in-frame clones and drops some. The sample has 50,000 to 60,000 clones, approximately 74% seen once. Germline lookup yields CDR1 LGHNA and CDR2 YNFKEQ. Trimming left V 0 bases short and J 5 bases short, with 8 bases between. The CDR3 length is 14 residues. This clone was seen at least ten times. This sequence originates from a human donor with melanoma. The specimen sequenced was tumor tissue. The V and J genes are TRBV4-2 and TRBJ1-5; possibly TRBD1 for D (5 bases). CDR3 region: CASSQDGGYQPQHF. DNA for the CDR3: TGTGCCAGCAGCCAAGACGGGGGATATCAGCCCCAGCATTTT.